This passage covers 31 T cell receptor beta chains from one sample sequenced in a study of T cells in Graves' hyperthyroidism and ophthalmopathy. RNA transcripts gave rise to amplified TCR beta CDR3 regions. HTBI primers drove first-round RT-PCR of the TCR CDR3. TCRdb fed the multiplex PCR reads into MiXCR, producing one record per CDR3 protein. The data contain fewer than 650,000 distinct CDR3 sequences, approximately 14% of them singletons. Input material: blood. The source is a woman in her forties with Graves' ophthalmopathy.

This clonotype was seen many times. This sequence joins TRBV15 and TRBJ1-1, with D unresolved. This CDR3 has 14 amino acids. Germline V CDR1 and CDR2: LNHNV, YYDKDF (reference sequence). V lost 2 bases and J 0 bases, leaving 7 bases between the germline ends. The CDR3 DNA is TGTGCCACCAGCAGAATGACAATGAACACTGAAGCTTTCTTT. Amino acid sequence: CATSRMTMNTEAFF.

This clonotype has a handful of counts. The V and J genes are TRBV14 and TRBJ2-5; TRBD2 matches at 10 bases. V trimming: 0 bases; J trimming: 5 bases; junction bases outside the gene matches: 3. Germline assignment: CDR1 SGHDN and CDR2 FVKESK. CDR3 length: 15 residues. The CDR3 DNA reads TGTGCCAGCAGCCAAGACGGGACTAGCGACGAGACCCAGTACTTC. Its protein is CASSQDGTSDETQYF.

This clonotype was seen many times. V usage is TRBV6-5 and J usage is TRBJ2-5; TRBD1 might be the D (5 bases). This CDR3 spans 13 amino acids. Germline V gives CDR1 MNHEY, CDR2 SVGAGI. V dropped 3 bases and J dropped 6 bases, with 11 bases sitting between them. CDR3 protein: CASSYNRIKTQYF. The CDR3 bases are TGTGCCAGCAGTTATAACAGGATAAAGACCCAGTACTTC.

This clonotype was seen at least ten times. The rearrangement joins TRBV7-8 to TRBJ2-7; 8 bases map to TRBD2. This CDR3 spans 15 amino acids. With V trimmed by 4 bases and J by 0 bases, 5 bases remained unmatched. Germline V lookup: CDR1 SGHVS, CDR2 FQNEAQ. The CDR3 coding sequence is TGTGCCAGCAGCTACCATAGCGGGATCTCCTACGAGCAGTACTTC. Encoded protein: CASSYHSGISYEQYF.

In this sample, this clonotype turned up a few times. For the CDR3, the DNA is TGTGCCAGCGAAGGGGCCAACGTCCTGACTTTC. Encoded protein: CASEGANVLTF. The rearrangement links TRBV28 to TRBJ2-6; D not resolved. Trimming removed 8 bases from V and 4 bases from J, with 3 bases in between. The germline CDR1 and CDR2 sequences are MDHEN and SYDVKM. CDR3 length: 11 amino acids.

This clonotype was seen many times. The V gene is TRBV24-1, the J gene TRBJ2-7, with D perhaps TRBD1 (6 bases). V was trimmed by 4 bases and J by 4 bases, leaving 19 bases between them. The CDR3 runs 16 residues. Germline CDR1 is KGHDR and CDR2 is SFDVKD. In DNA, the CDR3 is TGTGCCACCAGTGACCGGGACATCCCCCCGGGGTACGAGCAGTACTTC. Protein product: CATSDRDIPPGYEQYF.

This clonotype was observed a handful of times. This CDR3 reads CASSFGQANYEQYF. In DNA, the CDR3 is TGTGCCAGCAGTTTTGGACAGGCTAACTACGAGCAGTACTTC. The chain uses TRBV28 and TRBJ2-7; 7 nucleotides match TRBD1. Germline V CDR1 and CDR2: MDHEN, SYDVKM. Germline trimming cut 3 bases from V and 3 bases from J; bases unmatched to any gene: 5. This CDR3 comprises 14 residues.

This clonotype was counted at least ten times. The chain combines TRBV20-1 with TRBJ2-7; 11 bases map to TRBD2. The CDR3 extends over 14 amino acids. Per the germline V gene, CDR1 is DFQATT and CDR2 is SNEGSKA (reference sequence). The J segment lost 3 bases and the V segment lost 4 bases, leaving 5 bases of the junction unmatched. CDR3 nucleotide sequence: TGCAGTGCTACGATTCTAGCGGGAGGCTACGAGCAGTACTTC. Translating gives CSATILAGGYEQYF.

This clonotype came up many times. The chain employs TRBV29-1 and TRBJ2-7; the match to TRBD2 covers 9 bases. This CDR3 has 14 residues. V was pared by 5 bases and J by 5 bases, with 10 bases of the junction left unmatched. Germline CDR1 and CDR2: SQVTM and ANQGSEA. The CDR3 bases are TGCAGCGTTTTAGCGGGAGTTAAAGGCCACGAGCAGTACTTC. Its protein product is CSVLAGVKGHEQYF.

This clonotype was observed many times. V is TRBV28 and J is TRBJ1-5, with 7 bases identical to TRBD1. Trimming removed 6 bases from V and 4 bases from J; junction bases left unmatched: 6. Germline V lookup: CDR1 MDHEN, CDR2 SYDVKM. This CDR3 has 14 amino acids. This CDR3 reads CASSLGTDNQPQHF. As DNA, the CDR3 is TGTGCCAGCAGCTTAGGGACAGATAATCAGCCCCAGCATTTT.

This clonotype was observed many times. This chain connects TRBV28 to TRBJ2-7, with a tentative D call TRBD1 (6 bases). V lost 8 bases and J 3 bases, leaving 17 bases between the germline ends. The CDR3 is made up of 14 amino acids. Germline CDR1 is MDHEN and CDR2 is SYDVKM. This chain's CDR3 is CASGPTGLVYEQYF. The CDR3, as DNA: TGTGCCAGCGGCCCCACAGGGTTAGTCTACGAGCAGTACTTC.

This chain uses TRBV4-1 with TRBJ2-7; D is possibly TRBD1 (6 bases). Germline values: CDR1 MGHRA, CDR2 YSYEKL. The V gene lost 1 base and the J gene lost 0 bases, with 13 bases spanning the gap. The CDR3 spans 16 residues. The CDR3 nucleotides are TGCGCCAGCAGCCAAGGGGGGCCGATTAGCTCCTACGAGCAGTACTTC. It yields the protein CASSQGGPISSYEQYF.

This clonotype was detected many times. The chain couples TRBV6-5 to TRBJ1-3; D gene unclear. The V and J ends lost 8 bases and 4 bases respectively, with 18 bases between them. CDR3 length: 15 amino acids. Germline values: CDR1 MNHEY, CDR2 SVGAGI. The CDR3 DNA reads as TGTGCCAGCTCCCTTGGGAGGGTAGGGGGAAACACCATATATTTT. The encoded protein is CASSLGRVGGNTIYF.

V usage is TRBV7-3 and J usage is TRBJ2-5; 8 nucleotides align to TRBD1. V dropped 8 bases and J dropped 3; count of bases not matched to a gene: 11. The germline CDR1 and CDR2 sequences are SGHTA and FQGTGA. The CDR3 is 15 residues long. In nucleotides, the CDR3 is TGTGCCAGCGGAAAGACAGGGGCTACTGAAGAGACCCAGTACTTC. This gives the protein CASGKTGATEETQYF.

This clonotype was seen ten or more times. This chain joins TRBV7-8 and TRBJ2-5; TRBD2 aligns across 10 bases. The CDR3 has 16 residues. CDR1 SGHVS and CDR2 FQNEAQ come from the germline V gene. The V segment lost 2 bases and the J segment 2 bases; nucleotides outside the gene matches: 5. CDR3 DNA sequence: TGTGCCAGCAGCTTAAGAAGCGGGGGGGGACAAGAGACCCAGTACTTC. This encodes CASSLRSGGGQETQYF.

The chain links TRBV19 to TRBJ1-1; 10 positions agree with TRBD1. The germline gives CDR1 LNHDA, CDR2 SQIVND (reference sequence). This CDR3 is 14 amino acids long. V was pared by 5 bases and J by 7 bases, with 7 bases of the junction left unmatched. The CDR3 loop is CASSVRTGGLEAFF. The CDR3 nucleotides read TGTGCCAGTAGTGTTCGGACAGGGGGTCTTGAAGCTTTCTTT.

This clonotype was found many times. The rearrangement uses TRBV29-1 and TRBJ2-7; 14 nucleotides match TRBD2. This CDR3 is 16 amino acids long. Per germline, CDR1 SQVTM and CDR2 ANQGSEA. J was trimmed by 6 bases and V by 7 bases; bases with no gene match: 14. The chain's CDR3 is CSAWDGGTSGSLEQYF. In nucleotides, the CDR3 is TGCAGCGCCTGGGACGGTGGGACTAGCGGGAGCCTCGAGCAGTACTTC.

The chain couples TRBV7-9 to TRBJ1-5; no firm D call. V was pared by 4 bases and J by 5 bases, with 6 bases between. The germline CDR1 and CDR2 sequences are SEHNR and FQNEAQ (reference sequence). The CDR3 is 12 residues long. The CDR3 region is CASSYDDQPQHF. CDR3 coding DNA: TGTGCCAGCAGCTACGATGATCAGCCCCAGCATTTT.

The chain is built from TRBV11-2 and TRBJ2-5; D is possibly TRBD1 (6 bases). CDR1 SGHAT and CDR2 FQNNGV come from the germline V gene. The CDR3 covers 16 residues. Trimming took 6 bases from V and 5 from J, leaving 22 bases between them. The CDR3 nucleotides read TGTGCCAGCAGTCGCAGCAGGGGTTTTTCAGCGGAGACCCAGTACTTC. This encodes CASSRSRGFSAETQYF.

The gene calls are TRBV6-1 and TRBJ2-7; 13 nucleotides match TRBD2. This CDR3 has 16 residues. With V trimmed by 6 bases and J by 3 bases, 8 bases remained unmatched. From germline, CDR1 is MNHNS and CDR2 SASEGT. The CDR3 loop is CASRGVGLAGVYEQYF. CDR3 bases: TGTGCCAGCAGGGGGGTCGGACTAGCGGGAGTCTACGAGCAGTACTTC.

This clonotype came up many times. The chain links TRBV7-8 to TRBJ2-5, with TRBD2 identical over 8 bases. The V gene's germline CDR1 is SGHVS and CDR2 FQNEAQ. The ends lost 1 base at V and 3 bases at J; junction bases unmatched: 4. The CDR3 has 15 amino acids. CDR3 sequence (DNA): TGTGCCAGCAGCTTAGGACAGACTAGCGAAGAGACCCAGTACTTC. This encodes CASSLGQTSEETQYF.

This clonotype came up many times. The V and J genes are TRBV11-2 and TRBJ1-2, with D possibly matching TRBD1 (6 bases). V was clipped by 5 bases and J by 5 bases, with 9 bases between them. Germline CDR1 SGHAT, CDR2 FQNNGV. The CDR3 extends over 12 amino acids. In nucleotides, the CDR3 is TGTGCCAGCAGCCAAGGACAGTATGGCTACACCTTC. Protein: CASSQGQYGYTF.

At least ten counts were recorded for this clonotype. This clone may be a read error of a much larger clone one base away. The chain joins TRBV24-1 to TRBJ1-5; D unresolved. CDR3 length equals 12 residues. Germline V gene lookup returns CDR1 KGHDR and CDR2 SFDVKD. For the CDR3, the DNA is TGTGCCGCCAGTGATTTTGCCGGTCCCCAGCATTTT. Translated, it gives CAASDFAGPQHF.

In its sample, this clonotype was seen many times. V usage is TRBV12-3 or TRBV12-4 and J usage is TRBJ2-2; a weak D match, TRBD2 (6 bases). The CDR3 has 15 amino acids. Trimming shortened V by 5 bases and J by 1 base, and 11 bases separated the two germline ends. This chain's CDR3 is CASSDTSQNTGELFF. DNA of the CDR3: TGTGCCAGCAGTGATACTAGCCAGAACACCGGGGAGCTGTTTTTT.

This rearrangement joins TRBV27 to TRBJ1-6; a weak D match, TRBD1 (5 bases). The germline gives CDR1 MNHEY, CDR2 SMNVEV (reference sequence). V lost 2 bases, J lost 5 bases, and 16 bases lay in between. This CDR3 has 17 residues. The CDR3 nucleotides read TGTGCCAGCAGTTTAAGGACCCATGGGGGAGATAATTCACCCCTCCACTTT. Translating gives CASSLRTHGGDNSPLHF.

The table lists this clonotype with many counts. The CDR3 region is CASSKIGDTGELFF. The CDR3, as DNA: TGTGCCAGTAGTAAGATCGGGGACACCGGGGAGCTGTTTTTT. The V call is TRBV19, the J call TRBJ2-2, with D possibly matching TRBD2 (5 bases). This CDR3 contains 14 residues. Trimming took 4 bases from V and 3 from J, leaving 9 bases between them. Germline V gene lookup returns CDR1 LNHDA and CDR2 SQIVND (reference sequence).

This clonotype has only a few counts. This chain connects TRBV5-1 to TRBJ2-5; the match to TRBD1 covers 9 bases. Looked up from germline, CDR1 is SGHRS and CDR2 is YFSETQ. With 2 bases clipped from V and 5 bases from J, the junction kept 10 bases outside the gene matches. The CDR3 runs to 16 residues. CDR3 region: CASSFFRDRAGETQYF. The CDR3 coding sequence is TGCGCCAGCAGCTTCTTCCGGGACAGGGCGGGTGAGACCCAGTACTTC.

This clonotype was observed many times. V is TRBV9 and J is TRBJ1-5; 8 bases align to TRBD1. Trimming at V came to 0 bases and at J to 4 bases, leaving 3 bases not matched to a gene. The CDR3 runs to 15 residues. Germline lookup yields CDR1 SGDLS and CDR2 YYNGEE. CDR3 sequence: CASSVGQGFNQPQHF. The CDR3 region has the DNA TGTGCCAGCAGCGTAGGACAGGGGTTTAATCAGCCCCAGCATTTT.

This clonotype occurred many times. The chain combines TRBV7-2 with TRBJ2-5; no clear D. CDR3 length: 14 residues. Germline V lookup: CDR1 SGHTA, CDR2 FQGNSA. V was trimmed by 5 bases and J by 3 bases, leaving 13 bases between them. The CDR3 reads CASSLPGSKETQYF. The CDR3 DNA is TGTGCCAGCAGCCTACCGGGTTCCAAAGAGACCCAGTACTTC. The whole variable domain, filled in from reference TRBV7-2 and TRBJ2-5, reads GAGVSQSPSNKVTEKGKDVELRCDPISGHTALYWYRQSLGQGLEFLIYFQGNSAPDKSGLPSDRFSAERTGGSVSTLTIQRTQQEDSAVYLCASSLPGSKETQYFGPGTRLLVL.

In its sample, this clonotype was seen many times. The chain recombines TRBV15 with TRBJ1-2, with D possibly matching TRBD1 (5 bases). Trimming pared 3 bases from V and 5 bases from J, leaving 10 bases between. The CDR3 loop spans 13 amino acids. CDR1 and CDR2 from the germline V gene are LNHNV and YYDKDF (reference sequence). CDR3 region: CATSSGTDYGYTF. In nucleotides, the CDR3 is TGTGCCACCAGCAGCGGGACGGATTATGGCTACACCTTC.

This chain links TRBV28 with TRBJ1-2, with a possible D match to TRBD1 (5 bases). Germline lookup yields CDR1 MDHEN and CDR2 SYDVKM. The CDR3 totals 16 residues. Deletions cut 11 bases from V and 3 bases from J, with 25 bases between. CDR3 bases: TGTGCCGGCACCCCTGGGGGGGGAGACCGGTACTATGGCTACACCTTC. Translating gives CAGTPGGGDRYYGYTF.